What follows are 21 T cell receptor beta chains derived from one specimen sequenced in a study of chemoradiotherapy in HPV16-positive cancers. Method: immunoSEQ multiplex PCR; TCRdb's copy keeps in-frame clones and lacks some. The sample contains 16,000 or so clones, 65% to 80% of which appear only once. The sample consisted of tumor tissue, taken from a patient who underwent chemoradiotherapy. These receptors originate from a human donor with HPV-associated anogenital cancer.

This clone is categorized as large. The V call is TRBV5-4, the J call TRBJ1-2; 10 bases are shared with TRBD1. The CDR3 runs to 15 residues. Germline trimming cut 4 bases from V and 2 bases from J; bases unmatched to any gene: 5. Per germline, CDR1 SGHNT and CDR2 YYREEE (reference sequence). As DNA, the CDR3 is TGTGCCAGCAGCGGAGGGGGACAGGGGAACTATGGCTACACCTTC. Its translation is CASSGGGQGNYGYTF.

The V and J genes are TRBV4-2 and TRBJ1-5; tentative D call: TRBD1 (5 bases). Deletions cut 4 bases from V and 0 bases from J, with 28 bases between. The CDR3 totals 21 residues. Germline V lookup: CDR1 LGHNA, CDR2 YNFKEQ. The CDR3 DNA is TGTGCCAGCAGCCCCATAGGACACAGCGGACCAACTTACGATAGCAATCAGCCCCAGCATTTT. It codes for CASSPIGHSGPTYDSNQPQHF.

This sequence joins TRBV11-2 and TRBJ2-7, with a possible D match to TRBD1 (5 bases). The V end lost 1 base, the J end lost 2 bases, and 6 bases lay between the germline ends. CDR3 length: 13 residues. Germline CDR1 reads SGHAT; CDR2 reads FQNNGV. The CDR3 nucleotides read TGTGCCAGCAGCTTAGGGGGCCCCTACGAGCAGTACTTC. It yields the protein CASSLGGPYEQYF.

The chain couples TRBV7-2 to TRBJ2-1; a weak D match, TRBD2 (5 bases). The CDR3 runs 11 residues. The V end lost 5 bases, the J end lost 15 bases, and 14 bases lay between the germline ends. Germline CDR1 is SGHTA and CDR2 is FQGNSA. CDR3: CASSPGVVAFF. In DNA, the CDR3 is TGTGCCAGCAGCCCCGGGGTAGTGGCGTTCTTC. Filled out from reference TRBV7-2 and TRBJ2-1, the complete variable domain reads GAGVSQSPSNKVTEKGKDVELRCDPISGHTALYWYRQSLGQGLEFLIYFQGNSAPDKSGLPSDRFSAERTGGSVSTLTIQRTQQEDSAVYLCASSPGVVAFFGPGTRLTVL.

The chain couples TRBV7-9 to TRBJ1-2; D remains ambiguous. Germline CDR1 and CDR2: SEHNR and FQNEAQ (reference sequence). Trimming pared 3 bases from V and 5 bases from J, leaving 10 bases between. The CDR3 has 13 amino acids. CDR3 loop: CASSLGQVYGYTF. Here the CDR3 DNA reads TGTGCCAGCAGCTTGGGCCAGGTATATGGCTACACCTTC.

The sample holds a few counts of this clone. The chain combines TRBV18 with TRBJ2-5; 10 nucleotides align to TRBD2. The CDR3 is made up of 15 amino acids. Germline V gene sequence: CDR1 KGHSH, CDR2 LQKENI. The J segment lost 6 bases and the V segment lost 2 bases, leaving 6 bases of the junction unmatched. In nucleotides, the CDR3 is TGTGCCAGCTCACCAAATCTAGCGGGAGAAAAGACCCAGTACTTC. Translated, it gives CASSPNLAGEKTQYF.

The gene calls are TRBV29-1 and TRBJ1-2; a possible D gene is TRBD1 (5 bases). The V end was cut by 1 base, the J end by 4 bases, with 13 bases between. Germline V gives CDR1 SQVTM, CDR2 ANQGSEA. This CDR3 comprises 14 residues. The CDR3 region is CSVEVQTVLYGYTF. In nucleotides, the CDR3 is TGCAGCGTTGAAGTACAGACAGTTCTCTATGGCTACACCTTC. The variable domain in full, completed from reference TRBV29-1 and TRBJ1-2, reads SAVISQKPSRDICQRGTSLTIQCQVDSQVTMMFWYRQQPGQSLTLIATANQGSEATYESGFVIDKFPISRPNLTFSTLTVSNMSPEDSSIYLCSVEVQTVLYGYTFGSGTRLTVV.

The V gene is TRBV5-4, the J gene TRBJ2-3, with D perhaps matching TRBD1 or TRBD2 (6 bases each). Germline CDR1 is SGHNT and CDR2 is YYREEE (reference sequence). V was clipped by 0 bases and J by 8 bases, with 16 bases between them. CDR3 length: 15 residues. The CDR3 loop is CASSLDQGGRSTQYF. The CDR3 nucleotides read TGTGCCAGCAGCTTGGATCAAGGGGGGCGAAGTACGCAGTATTTT.

The CDR3 DNA is TGCGCCAGCAGCTTGGACCCCATCACTGAAGCTTTCTTT. This codes for CASSLDPITEAFF. This chain connects TRBV5-1 to TRBJ1-1; D not certain. V was cut by 0 bases and J by 4 bases, with 7 bases left in between. Looked up from germline, CDR1 is SGHRS and CDR2 is YFSETQ. The CDR3 extends over 13 amino acids.

The chain links TRBV28 to TRBJ2-7; D remains unclear. V lost 5 bases to trimming and J lost 4 bases, with 9 bases between them. The CDR3 has 12 residues. Germline CDR1 reads MDHEN; CDR2 reads SYDVKM. The CDR3 loop is CASSPYGYEQYF. CDR3 in DNA: TGTGCCAGCAGTCCCTATGGGTACGAGCAGTACTTC.

The rearrangement joins TRBV7-3 to TRBJ2-3, with 13 bases that match TRBD2. Germline CDR1 is SGHTA and CDR2 is FQGTGA. V lost 5 bases and J lost 9; bases outside the gene matches: 8. The CDR3 totals 15 residues. The CDR3 DNA reads TGTGCCAGCAGCCCCCAAGGACTAGCGGGGGACACGCAGTATTTT. It is translated as CASSPQGLAGDTQYF. Full variable domain (remainder filled in from reference TRBV7-3 and TRBJ2-3): GAGVSQTPSNKVTEKGKYVELRCDPISGHTALYWYRQSLGQGPEFLIYFQGTGAADDSGLPNDRFFAVRPEGSVSTLKIQRTERGDSAVYLCASSPQGLAGDTQYFGPGTRLTVL.

In this sample, this clone turned up a few times. The chain has TRBV14 and TRBJ2-5; D uncertain. Trimming removed 0 bases from V and 5 bases from J, with 7 bases in between. From germline, CDR1 is SGHDN and CDR2 FVKESK. The CDR3 is made up of 13 amino acids. The CDR3 coding sequence is TGTGCCAGCAGCCAAGATCGATGGGAGACCCAGTACTTC. This encodes CASSQDRWETQYF.

In its sample, this clone ranks as medium-sized. J is TRBJ1-3 and V is TRBV29-1; D uncertain. The CDR3 runs to 12 residues. V lost 7 bases, J lost 2 bases, and 9 bases lay in between. CDR1 and CDR2 (germline): SQVTM, ANQGSEA. The CDR3 here is CSGVGPGNTIYF. The CDR3 DNA reads as TGCAGCGGGGTCGGGCCTGGAAACACCATATATTTT.

This chain connects TRBV6-5 to TRBJ1-2, with 9 bases that match TRBD1. J gave up 7 bases and V 2 bases, and 5 bases lay outside the gene matches. The germline V gene encodes CDR1 MNHEY and CDR2 SVGAGI. The length of the CDR3 is 14 residues. The CDR3 bases are TGTGCCAGCAGTTACGTCCCGGGACAGGGTGGCTACACCTTC. Protein product: CASSYVPGQGGYTF.

The genes are TRBV5-5 and TRBJ2-1; 7 positions match TRBD2. The CDR3 contains 14 residues. CDR1 is SGHKS and CDR2 is YYEKEE in the germline V gene (reference sequence). V lost 2 bases and J lost 6; bases outside the gene matches: 5. Here the CDR3 DNA reads TGTGCCAGCAGCTTCGTCCTAGCGGTCAATGAGCAGTTCTTC. Translation gives CASSFVLAVNEQFF.

The chain combines TRBV5-6 with TRBJ2-3, with 9 nucleotides matching TRBD2. The J segment lost 2 bases and the V segment lost 4 bases, leaving 11 bases of the junction unmatched. Germline V gives CDR1 SGHDT, CDR2 YYEEEE. The CDR3 has 17 residues. CDR3 region: CASSETLAGRVTDTQYF. The CDR3 DNA reads TGTGCCAGCAGCGAGACGCTAGCGGGGCGAGTCACAGATACGCAGTATTTT.

This chain joins TRBV6-6 and TRBJ1-2; D unresolved. Deletions cut 2 bases from V and 8 bases from J, with 18 bases between. The CDR3 loop spans 15 amino acids. Germline V gene lookup returns CDR1 MNHNY and CDR2 SVGAGI (reference sequence). In nucleotides, the CDR3 is TGTGCCAGCAGTTACCTGGACGCCCCAAGTGGGGGCTACACCTTC. It is translated as CASSYLDAPSGGYTF.

This clone has a handful of counts. The chain combines TRBV2 with TRBJ1-2, with 7 bases aligning to TRBD1. Germline V gene data show CDR1 as SNHLY and CDR2 as FYNNEI. The CDR3 extends over 15 amino acids. Trimming at V came to 9 bases and at J to 4 bases, leaving 14 bases not matched to a gene. Here the CDR3 reads CASSLFTGDSYGYTF. The CDR3 region has the DNA TGTGCCAGTAGCTTATTTACAGGGGACTCCTATGGCTACACCTTC.

This chain joins TRBV9 and TRBJ2-5; 7 bases agree with TRBD2. This CDR3 spans 14 amino acids. V lost 3 bases and J lost 2; bases outside the gene matches: 4. Germline V gives CDR1 SGDLS, CDR2 YYNGEE. DNA of the CDR3: TGTGCCAGCAGCGGAGCGGGGTTTCAAGAGACCCAGTACTTC. Translation gives CASSGAGFQETQYF.

V usage is TRBV30 and J usage is TRBJ1-1; the D gene is possibly TRBD1 (5 bases). V lost 2 bases to trimming and J lost 6 bases, with 13 bases between them. CDR1 is GTSNPN and CDR2 is SVGIG in the germline V gene (reference sequence). The CDR3 sequence is 13 residues long. The CDR3, as DNA: TGTGCCTGGAGTACTTATCGAGGGGCTGAAGCTTTCTTT. Residues: CAWSTYRGAEAFF. The variable domain in full, with the rest retrieved from reference TRBV30 and TRBJ1-1, is SQTIHQWPATLVQPVGSPLSLECTVEGTSNPNLYWYRQAAGRGLQLLFYSVGIGQISSEVPQNLSASRPQDRQFILSSKKLLLSDSGFYLCAWSTYRGAEAFFGQGTRLTVV.

The chain links TRBV6-5 to TRBJ1-1, with 9 bases identical to TRBD1. The CDR3 has 14 amino acids. V lost 7 bases, J lost 6 bases, and 9 bases stayed unmatched. CDR1 is MNHEY, CDR2 SVGAGI, per germline. The chain's CDR3 is CASTLTGGASEAFF. Here the CDR3 DNA reads TGTGCCAGCACTCTCACAGGGGGCGCCTCTGAAGCTTTCTTT.